This T cell receptor (beta chain) was profiled in a study of cytomegalovirus exposure and HLA in healthy donors. Primers for the PCR totalled 60 Vbeta and 13 Jbeta. TCRdb keeps only in-frame clones here, not all; method: immunoSEQ multiplex PCR. The repertoire consists of over 130,000 clones, with 70% to 90% occurring once and the leading ten covering 0.51%. CDR1 is MNHNY and CDR2 is SVGAGI in the germline V gene (reference sequence). Trimming took off 6 bases at V and 4 bases at J, with 15 bases between the two ends. The CDR3 runs 14 residues. The sequence was collected from a woman in her thirties or forties in good health and CMV-seronegative. The V gene is TRBV6-6, the J gene TRBJ1-2; D is ambiguous. The sample was PBMCs. In DNA, the CDR3 is TGTGCCAGCAGCCTACAGCCAGAACTCTATGGCTACACCTTC. Residues: CASSLQPELYGYTF.